Included here is one TCR beta chain sequence, with context. Its antigen is currently unknown. This sample is drawn from a study of blood T cells in healthy people across ages. Study outcomes and limitations: Estimates drawn from one million T cells were deemed to understate diversity.

Peripheral blood, roughly 11 milliliters per donor, was collected. Germline-derived CDR1 and CDR2 are GTSNPN and SVGIG (reference sequence). The CDR3 consists of 16 residues. The V gene lost 2 bases and the J gene lost 6 bases, with 19 bases spanning the gap. PCR was performed a second time for roughly 7 to 12 cycles using a sample-barcoded 5' primer and a J-beta primer mix. Every cDNA was tagged by a template-switch adaptor with 12 random nucleotides. TCRdb reanalysed the 5' RACE reads using MiXCR and keeps one entry per CDR3 protein. The data show around 1,100,000 distinct CDR3 sequences, 30% to 40% seen once.

The chain has TRBV30 and TRBJ1-4; D not certain. Sequences were obtained from blood. This clonotype was obtained from a man younger than 30 in good health. CDR3 loop: CAWSPTQTRRYEKLFF. The DNA for the CDR3 is TGTGCCTGGAGTCCAACCCAGACCAGGCGGTATGAAAAACTGTTTTTT.